This T cell receptor (beta chain) was sequenced during a study of blood T cell repertoires in COVID-19. Method: immunoSEQ multiplex PCR; TCRdb's copy keeps in-frame clones and lacks some. The table has roughly 230,000 clones, 70% to 90% seen once. Per the germline V gene, CDR1 is LGHDT and CDR2 is YNNKEL (reference sequence). Deletions cut 4 bases from V and 6 bases from J, with 9 bases between. The CDR3 spans 12 residues. The TCR sequence derives from a man aged 35 to 55 with acute or convalescent COVID-19. This chain connects TRBV3-1 (or the pseudogene TRBV3-2) to TRBJ2-5; D unclear. Sequenced: peripheral blood. The CDR3 DNA is TGTGCCAGCAGCCCCGGGTGGAAGACCCAGTACTTC. Its protein product is CASSPGWKTQYF.